Following are 27 T cell receptor beta chains from one sample sequenced in a study of T cell responses to AZD1222 COVID-19 vaccine. Assay: immunoSEQ multiplex PCR; the TCRdb copy retains only in-frame clones and omits some. The sample records about 150,000 clones, approximately 93% being singletons. The sample was peripheral blood, taken 28 days after the second AZD1222 dose. The receptor set was obtained from an adult who received the AZD1222 COVID-19 vaccine.

The chain recombines TRBV7-3 with TRBJ2-2; TRBD2 matches at 9 bases. CDR1 SGHTA and CDR2 FQGTGA come from the germline V gene. With V trimmed by 4 bases and J by 4 bases, 4 bases remained unmatched. The CDR3 is 15 residues long. As DNA, the CDR3 is TGTGCCAGCAGCTCCATAGCGGGGGCCACCGGGGAGCTGTTTTTT. Translated, it gives CASSSIAGATGELFF.

The rearrangement links TRBV24-1 to TRBJ1-5; tentatively, D is TRBD1 (5 bases). This CDR3 is 12 amino acids long. Trimming cost V 7 bases and J 7 bases, with 10 bases left between them. The germline V gene encodes CDR1 KGHDR and CDR2 SFDVKD. This CDR3 is CATSGAWQPQHF. The CDR3 DNA reads as TGTGCCACCAGCGGGGCTTGGCAGCCCCAGCATTTT.

The chain combines TRBV7-6 with TRBJ2-2, with TRBD1 matching over 8 bases. Germline CDR1 reads SGHVS; CDR2 reads FNYEAQ. The CDR3 is 18 residues long. With V trimmed by 3 bases and J by 3 bases, 12 bases remained unmatched. CDR3 sequence: CASSLARGLRKDTGELFF. The DNA for the CDR3 is TGTGCCAGCAGCTTGGCCAGGGGGCTTCGTAAGGACACCGGGGAGCTGTTTTTT. Drawing the rest from reference TRBV7-6 and TRBJ2-2, the complete variable domain is GAGVSQSPRYKVTKRGQDVALRCDPISGHVSLYWYRQALGQGPEFLTYFNYEAQQDKSGLPNDRFSAERPEGSISTLTIQRTEQRDSAMYRCASSLARGLRKDTGELFFGEGSRLTVL.

This chain connects TRBV6-5 to TRBJ1-6; D may be TRBD1 (5 bases). From germline, CDR1 is MNHEY and CDR2 SVGAGI. The CDR3 loop spans 11 amino acids. V lost 6 bases, J lost 15 bases, and 12 bases lay in between. CDR3 sequence: CASSPRDLLHF. CDR3 DNA sequence: TGTGCCAGCAGCCCACGGGACCTCCTCCACTTT.

The chain combines TRBV5-8 with TRBJ1-5, with D possibly being TRBD1 (5 bases). Trimming shortened V by 0 bases and J by 0 bases, and 16 bases separated the two germline ends. The germline V gene encodes CDR1 SGHTS and CDR2 YDEGEE. The CDR3 has 18 amino acids. This CDR3 reads CASSLAGTPAYSNQPQHF. CDR3 coding DNA: TGTGCCAGCAGCTTGGCCGGGACGCCAGCGTATAGCAATCAGCCCCAGCATTTT.

This chain links TRBV10-3 with TRBJ2-3, with TRBD2 as a possible D gene (7 bases). This CDR3 spans 15 amino acids. The V gene lost 2 bases and the J gene lost 3 bases, with 12 bases spanning the gap. Germline-derived CDR1 and CDR2 are ENHRY and SYGVKD. For the CDR3, the DNA is TGTGCCATCAGTGAGGGGGGGGCCAGTACAGATACGCAGTATTTT. It is translated as CAISEGGASTDTQYF.

This clone was counted a single time. CDR3 sequence (DNA): TGTGCCAGCAGTGAAGCGGTAGGGAGAGGGTCTGAAGCTTTCTTT. This encodes CASSEAVGRGSEAFF. The V call is TRBV6-1, the J call TRBJ1-1; D gene uncertain. Trimming left V 0 bases short and J 6 bases short, with 14 bases between. The CDR3 runs to 15 residues. Germline V lookup: CDR1 MNHNS, CDR2 SASEGT.

The chain combines TRBV11-3 with TRBJ2-3; 7 bases are shared with TRBD1. Germline loops: CDR1 SGHNT, CDR2 YENEEA. The CDR3 extends over 18 amino acids. After removal of 6 bases from V and 4 bases from J, the junction contained 19 bases not matched to a gene. The CDR3 reads CASSSRDRAEGAADTQYF. As DNA, the CDR3 is TGTGCCAGCAGTTCACGCGACAGGGCCGAAGGGGCAGCAGATACGCAGTATTTT.

V and J are TRBV5-1 and TRBJ1-3; D possibly corresponds to TRBD1 (5 bases). The CDR3 runs 16 residues. Germline assignment: CDR1 SGHRS and CDR2 YFSETQ. V was pared by 0 bases and J by 2 bases, with 12 bases between. CDR3 nucleotides: TGCGCCAGCAGCTTGGTCGGAGGGGAGGCTGGAAACACCATATATTTT. This codes for CASSLVGGEAGNTIYF.

V and J are TRBV19 and TRBJ2-5; possible D gene TRBD2, 6 bases. CDR1 and CDR2 from the germline V gene are LNHDA and SQIVND (reference sequence). Trimming left V 3 bases short and J 5 bases short, with 13 bases between. The CDR3 spans 14 residues. The CDR3 DNA reads TGTGCCAGTAGTATTGCGGGGCGGGGTGAGACCCAGTACTTC. Amino acid sequence: CASSIAGRGETQYF.

The chain employs TRBV19 and TRBJ1-2, with no clear D. There are 14 residues in the CDR3. Germline V gives CDR1 LNHDA, CDR2 SQIVND (reference sequence). Trimming removed 3 bases from V and 4 bases from J, with 12 bases in between. CDR3 sequence: CASSMAGTSYGYTF. The CDR3 bases are TGTGCCAGTAGTATGGCTGGCACCAGCTATGGCTACACCTTC.

The chain has TRBV6-5 and TRBJ2-2; TRBD2 agrees at 13 bases. Germline V gene lookup returns CDR1 MNHEY and CDR2 SVGAGI. CDR3 length: 16 residues. The V gene end was trimmed by 2 bases and the J gene end by 7 bases; junction bases not matched to a gene: 4. CDR3 bases: TGTGCCAGCAGTTACCGGACTAGCGGGGGAGGCGGGGAGCTGTTTTTT. It is translated as CASSYRTSGGGGELFF.

The chain is built from TRBV28 and TRBJ2-5; D unresolved. V shed 3 bases and J shed 2 bases, with 10 bases lying between them. CDR1 and CDR2 (germline): MDHEN, SYDVKM. The CDR3 is 14 amino acids. The CDR3 region is CASSFRVIQETQYF. CDR3 DNA sequence: TGTGCCAGCAGTTTCAGAGTTATTCAAGAGACCCAGTACTTC.

This sequence joins TRBV4-2 and TRBJ1-1, with D possibly TRBD1 on 5 matching bases. The CDR3 contains 14 residues. Trimming left V 0 bases short and J 4 bases short, with 9 bases between. Germline values: CDR1 LGHNA, CDR2 YNFKEQ. The CDR3 sequence is CASSQEWGSTEAFF. CDR3 in DNA: TGTGCCAGCAGCCAAGAGTGGGGGAGCACTGAAGCTTTCTTT.

This rearrangement joins TRBV15 to TRBJ2-7; 9 bases line up with TRBD2. The J segment lost 5 bases and the V segment lost 4 bases, leaving 6 bases of the junction unmatched. The CDR3 sequence is 14 residues long. CDR1 and CDR2 (germline): LNHNV, YYDKDF (reference sequence). The CDR3 nucleotides are TGTGCCACCAGCACGGGACTAGCTCAGAACGAGCAGTACTTC. Translated: CATSTGLAQNEQYF.

The genes are TRBV11-2 and TRBJ1-1; D is undetermined. Per germline, CDR1 SGHAT and CDR2 FQNNGV. This CDR3 has 13 residues. V lost 0 bases, J lost 0 bases, and 2 bases lay in between. The CDR3 DNA reads as TGTGCCAGCAGCTTAGAGGTGAACACTGAAGCTTTCTTT. Translation: CASSLEVNTEAFF. The full variable domain, its missing parts supplied by reference TRBV11-2 and TRBJ1-1, is EAGVAQSPRYKIIEKRQSVAFWCNPISGHATLYWYQQILGQGPKLLIQFQNNGVVDDSQLPKDRFSAERLKGVDSTLKIQPAKLEDSAVYLCASSLEVNTEAFFGQGTRLTVV.

The chain carries TRBV28 and TRBJ1-5; possible D gene TRBD1, 5 bases. The V end lost 3 bases, the J end lost 6 bases, and 6 bases lay between the germline ends. CDR3 length: 12 residues. Germline lookup yields CDR1 MDHEN and CDR2 SYDVKM. CDR3 coding DNA: TGTGCCAGCAGTTTGGGGGTTCAGCCCCAGCATTTT. Translation: CASSLGVQPQHF.

The V call is TRBV9, the J call TRBJ2-1; tentative D call: TRBD2 (6 bases). Germline V gene lookup returns CDR1 SGDLS and CDR2 YYNGEE. Deletions cut 2 bases from V and 4 bases from J, with 13 bases between. This CDR3 spans 15 amino acids. In DNA form, the CDR3 reads TGTGCCAGCAGCGTCGGTGGAGGGGTTTACAATGAGCAGTTCTTC. Translated: CASSVGGGVYNEQFF.

This chain uses TRBV5-4 with TRBJ2-3; D gene ambiguous. The CDR3 has 16 residues. The germline V gene encodes CDR1 SGHNT and CDR2 YYREEE (reference sequence). The V gene lost 3 bases and the J gene lost 1 base, with 15 bases spanning the gap. CDR3 coding DNA: TGTGCCAGCAGCTACCAACAGCTTCATGGCACAGATACGCAGTATTTT. Amino acids: CASSYQQLHGTDTQYF.

The chain recombines TRBV21-1 with TRBJ1-4; the tabulated D call, TRBD1, remains unverified against the DNA. TRBV21-1 is termed a pseudogene. The CDR3 length is 18 residues. This CDR3 reads CASSKRPRRGLDGEKLFF. CDR3 DNA: TGTGCCAGCAGCAAGCGCCCCCGCAGGGGTTTGGACGGTGAAAAACTGTTTTTT.

The V and J genes are TRBV9 and TRBJ1-4; 8 bases fit TRBD1. The CDR3 runs to 18 residues. Germline V CDR1 and CDR2: SGDLS, YYNGEE. Unmatched junction bases numbered 10, after V lost 2 bases and J lost 1 base. The DNA for the CDR3 is TGTGCCAGCAGCGTGGGGGGCAGGGGGCGCGGAACTAATGAAAAACTGTTTTTT. It codes for CASSVGGRGRGTNEKLFF.

This clone was picked up one time. The chain employs TRBV5-1 and TRBJ2-1; D might be TRBD2 (5 bases). The germline V gene encodes CDR1 SGHRS and CDR2 YFSETQ. The CDR3 totals 15 residues. Between the trimmed V and J ends, which lost 0 bases and 2 bases, there was a span of 9 bases. The CDR3 coding sequence is TGCGCCAGCAGCTTGGACGGGGAGACCTACAATGAGCAGTTCTTC. This translates into CASSLDGETYNEQFF. The full variable domain, in which reference TRBV5-1 and TRBJ2-1 provide the parts outside the CDR3, is KAGVTQTPRYLIKTRGQQVTLSCSPISGHRSVSWYQQTPGQGLQFLFEYFSETQRNKGNFPGRFSGRQFSNSRSEMNVSTLELGDSALYLCASSLDGETYNEQFFGPGTRLTVL.

The chain carries TRBV5-1 and TRBJ1-1; 9 positions match TRBD1. Trimming removed 4 bases from V and 6 bases from J; junction bases left unmatched: 7. This CDR3 has 14 residues. Germline loops: CDR1 SGHRS, CDR2 YFSETQ. The CDR3 nucleotides are TGCGCCAGCAGCCCGGGACAGGGTGACCCTGAAGCTTTCTTT. It yields the protein CASSPGQGDPEAFF.

As DNA, the CDR3 is TGTGCCAGCAGTTTAAAAGGACGGCCAGCTAACTATGGCTACACCTTC. This codes for CASSLKGRPANYGYTF. The chain carries TRBV27 and TRBJ1-2; D gene ambiguous. The V end lost 2 bases, the J end lost 0 bases, and 13 bases lay between the germline ends. Looked up from germline, CDR1 is MNHEY and CDR2 is SMNVEV (reference sequence). This CDR3 has 16 amino acids.

The V gene is TRBV29-1, the J gene TRBJ2-3, with 7 nucleotides matching TRBD1. This CDR3 spans 13 amino acids. Germline values: CDR1 SQVTM, CDR2 ANQGSEA. Germline trimming cut 7 bases from V and 1 base from J; bases unmatched to any gene: 5. CDR3 nucleotide sequence: TGCAGCGGAGACCAGGGGGGCACAGATACGCAGTATTTT. As protein: CSGDQGGTDTQYF.

The V and J genes are TRBV9 and TRBJ2-1; TRBD2 matches at 10 bases. This CDR3 has 17 residues. V dropped 4 bases and J dropped 6; count of bases not matched to a gene: 13. Germline CDR1 and CDR2: SGDLS and YYNGEE. This CDR3 is CASSPQTGTSESNEQFF. The CDR3 DNA reads as TGTGCCAGCAGCCCCCAAACCGGGACTAGCGAGAGCAATGAGCAGTTCTTC.

The chain recombines TRBV7-2 with TRBJ1-4; 7 bases are shared with TRBD1. Germline lookup yields CDR1 SGHTA and CDR2 FQGNSA. This CDR3 comprises 15 residues. V gave up 5 bases and J gave up 5 bases; unmatched junction bases: 8. CDR3 in amino acids: CASSVDRDLNEKLFF. DNA of the CDR3: TGTGCCAGCAGCGTCGACAGGGATTTAAATGAAAAACTGTTTTTT.